The present TCR beta chain was sequenced within a study of Ad26.COV2.S vaccination and SARS-CoV-2 variants. The wider study: Administration of Ad26.COV2.S was intramuscular, either once or twice 56 days apart. Study-wide results and limits: Vaccine recipients posted higher spike-specific TCR breadth than their placebo counterparts. Vaccine recipients and placebo recipients showed similar non-spike TCR breadth.

Treatment reported: 19 received Ad26.COV2.S at low or high dose, single or two shots; about five received placebo; per-sample allocation not given. Sampling was done on day 63 after the first vaccine or placebo injection. Repertoires were generated with immunoSEQ multiplex PCR, while TCRdb's copy carries only in-frame clones and drops some. The sample lists some 460,000 clones, roughly nine tenths occurring once. Germline lookup yields CDR1 MGHDK and CDR2 SYGVNS. This CDR3 has 12 residues. Trimming removed 4 bases from V and 1 base from J, with 4 bases in between. Note on this clone: Its matching antigen is unknown.

The chain has TRBV25-1 and TRBJ1-1; D ambiguous. The receptor was isolated from a person aged 18 to 59 who received the Ad26.COV2.S COVID-19 vaccine or a placebo. The specimen comprised peripheral blood, sampled in a trial of Ad26.COV2.S vaccine versus placebo. CDR3: CASSATNTEAFF. The CDR3 nucleotides read TGTGCCAGCAGTGCGACGAACACTGAAGCTTTCTTT.